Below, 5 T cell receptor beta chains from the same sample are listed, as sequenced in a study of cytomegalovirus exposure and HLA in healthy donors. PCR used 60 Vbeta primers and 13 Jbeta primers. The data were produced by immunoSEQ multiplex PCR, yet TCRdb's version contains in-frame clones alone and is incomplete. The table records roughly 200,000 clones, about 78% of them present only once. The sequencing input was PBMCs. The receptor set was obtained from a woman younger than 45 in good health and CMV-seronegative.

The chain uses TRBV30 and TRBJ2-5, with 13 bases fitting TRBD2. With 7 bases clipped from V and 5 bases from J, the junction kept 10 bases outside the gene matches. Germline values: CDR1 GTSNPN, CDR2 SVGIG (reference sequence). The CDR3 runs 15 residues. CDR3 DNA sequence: TGTGCCTCCTCCGGGACTAGCGGGAAGGGGGAGACCCAGTACTTC. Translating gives CASSGTSGKGETQYF.

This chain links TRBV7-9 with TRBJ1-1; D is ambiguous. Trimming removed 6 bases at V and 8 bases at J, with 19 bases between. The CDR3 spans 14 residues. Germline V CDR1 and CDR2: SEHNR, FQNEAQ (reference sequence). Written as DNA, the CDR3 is TGTGCCAGCAGTCCGAGGTGGGGAGTGTCGGAAGCTTTCTTT. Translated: CASSPRWGVSEAFF.

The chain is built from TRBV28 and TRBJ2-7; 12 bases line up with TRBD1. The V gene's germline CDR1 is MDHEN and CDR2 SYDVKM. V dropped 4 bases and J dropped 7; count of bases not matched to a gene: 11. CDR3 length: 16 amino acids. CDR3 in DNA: TGTGCCAGCAGTTCCACCCGGGACAGGGGGCAGTTTGAGCAGTACTTC. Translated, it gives CASSSTRDRGQFEQYF.

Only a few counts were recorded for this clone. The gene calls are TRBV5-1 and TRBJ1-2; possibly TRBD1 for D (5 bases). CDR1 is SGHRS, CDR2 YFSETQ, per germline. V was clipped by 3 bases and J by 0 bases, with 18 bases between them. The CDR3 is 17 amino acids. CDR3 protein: CASSSPSGGFTNYGYTF. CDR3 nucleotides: TGCGCCAGCAGCTCACCCTCGGGGGGGTTTACTAACTATGGCTACACCTTC.

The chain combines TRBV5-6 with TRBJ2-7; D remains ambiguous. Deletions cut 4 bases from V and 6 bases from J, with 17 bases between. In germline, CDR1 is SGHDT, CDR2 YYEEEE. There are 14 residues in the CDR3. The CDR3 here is CASSTLALPAEQYF. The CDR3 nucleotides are TGTGCCAGCAGCACCCTGGCCTTACCTGCCGAGCAGTACTTC.